This is a list of T cell receptor beta chains from one sample in a study of technical replicates of blood from several donors. Generated by immunoSEQ multiplex PCR, the TCRdb table keeps only in-frame clones and is missing some. The sample includes around 84,000 clones, more than 90% of them seen just once. The sequenced sample was T cells isolated from PBMCs. The source of these receptors is a human donor in good health. Each CDR3 is given with its conserved first and last residue.

v_call	j_call	cdr3_length	cdr3_aa
TRBV4-1	TRBJ1-1	13	CASSRRGNTEAFF
TRBV5-4	TRBJ2-1	15	CASSLAGDDGNEQFF
TRBV29-1	TRBJ2-3	14	CSVRIGHSTDTQYF
TRBV7-3	TRBJ1-1	15	CASSLATGGNTEAFF
TRBV19	TRBJ2-7	13	CASSIGGTYEQYF
TRBV6-1	TRBJ1-2	13	CASSGLRGYGYTF
TRBV28	TRBJ2-3	18	CASSFSHRDLSSTDTQYF
TRBV19	TRBJ2-2	18	CASSTPLGAPRGTGELFF
TRBV11-2	TRBJ1-5	14	CASSSGLGNQPQHF
TRBV5-1	TRBJ2-5	17	CASSAFVGATAKETQYF
TRBV4-1	TRBJ2-7	16	CASSQGRQDLGYEQYF
TRBV6-1	TRBJ2-7	15	CASSEGAGGKGEQYF
TRBV21-1	TRBJ2-1	16	CASARTGGIFYNEQFF
TRBV5-6	TRBJ2-3	16	CASSFQLAVSTDTQYF
TRBV6-5	TRBJ1-2	13	CASSFGIRYGYTF
TRBV4-2	TRBJ2-3	16	CASSQDRGRSTDTQYF
TRBV5-4	TRBJ2-5	16	CASSLGTTNYQETQYF
TRBV6-5	TRBJ2-7	12	CASRQASYEQYF
TRBV28	TRBJ2-7	16	CASSSLRSTSGYEQYF
TRBV4-1	TRBJ1-3	15	CASSQGRGGGNTIYF
TRBV7-9	TRBJ2-7	11	CASSLSYEQYF
TRBV7-9	TRBJ2-7	16	CASSSSGGESSYEQYF
TRBV7-8	TRBJ1-1	13	CASSIHLNTEAFF